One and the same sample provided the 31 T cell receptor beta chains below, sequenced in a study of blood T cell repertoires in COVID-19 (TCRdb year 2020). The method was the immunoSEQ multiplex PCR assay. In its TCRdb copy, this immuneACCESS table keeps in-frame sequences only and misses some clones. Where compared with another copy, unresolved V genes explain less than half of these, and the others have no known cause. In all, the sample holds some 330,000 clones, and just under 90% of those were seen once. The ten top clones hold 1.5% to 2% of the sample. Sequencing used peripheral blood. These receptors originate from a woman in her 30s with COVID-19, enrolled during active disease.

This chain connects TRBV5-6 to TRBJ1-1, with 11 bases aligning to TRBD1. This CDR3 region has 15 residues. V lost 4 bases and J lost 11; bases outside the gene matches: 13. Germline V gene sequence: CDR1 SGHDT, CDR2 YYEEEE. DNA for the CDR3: TGTGCCAGCAGCCCACAAGGGGGACAGGGGGTTTTTGCTTTCTTT. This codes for CASSPQGGQGVFAFF.

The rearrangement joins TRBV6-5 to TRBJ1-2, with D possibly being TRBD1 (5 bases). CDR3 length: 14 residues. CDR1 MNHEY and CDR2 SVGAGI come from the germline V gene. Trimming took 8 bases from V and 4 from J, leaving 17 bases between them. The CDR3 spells CASLAGEEGYGYTF. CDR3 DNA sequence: TGTGCCAGCTTGGCGGGGGAGGAGGGCTATGGCTACACCTTC.

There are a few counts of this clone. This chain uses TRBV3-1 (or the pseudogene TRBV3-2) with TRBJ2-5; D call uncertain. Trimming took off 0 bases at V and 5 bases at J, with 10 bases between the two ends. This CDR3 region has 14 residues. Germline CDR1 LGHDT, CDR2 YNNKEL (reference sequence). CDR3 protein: CASSQDRNGETQYF. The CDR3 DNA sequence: TGTGCCAGCAGCCAAGATCGGAACGGGGAGACCCAGTACTTC.

The CDR3 spells CASRPFGPNTEAFF. The CDR3 DNA reads as TGTGCCAGCAGGCCCTTTGGGCCGAACACTGAAGCTTTCTTT. This rearrangement joins TRBV2 to TRBJ1-1; D is ambiguous. This CDR3 comprises 14 residues. The V and J ends lost 6 bases and 1 base respectively, with 12 bases between them. Germline CDR1 and CDR2: SNHLY and FYNNEI.

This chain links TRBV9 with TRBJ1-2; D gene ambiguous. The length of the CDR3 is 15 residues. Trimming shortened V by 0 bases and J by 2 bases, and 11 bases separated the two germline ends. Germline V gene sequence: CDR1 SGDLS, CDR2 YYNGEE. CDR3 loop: CASSVASAVNYGYTF. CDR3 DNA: TGTGCCAGCAGCGTAGCTTCCGCGGTAAACTATGGCTACACCTTC.

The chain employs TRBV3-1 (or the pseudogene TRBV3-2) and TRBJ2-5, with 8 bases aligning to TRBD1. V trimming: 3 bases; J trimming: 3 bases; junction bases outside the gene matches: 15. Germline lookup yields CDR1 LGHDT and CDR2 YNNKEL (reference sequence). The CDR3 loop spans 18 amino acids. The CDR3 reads CASSQPYRGTRHKETQYF. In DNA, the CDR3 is TGTGCCAGCAGCCAGCCTTACAGGGGGACCCGACATAAAGAGACCCAGTACTTC.

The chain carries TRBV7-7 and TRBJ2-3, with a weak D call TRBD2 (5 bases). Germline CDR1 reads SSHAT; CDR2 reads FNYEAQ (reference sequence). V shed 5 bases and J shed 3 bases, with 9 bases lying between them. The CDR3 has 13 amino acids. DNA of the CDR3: TGTGCCAGCAGCCCCACGGGGACAGATACGCAGTATTTT. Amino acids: CASSPTGTDTQYF.

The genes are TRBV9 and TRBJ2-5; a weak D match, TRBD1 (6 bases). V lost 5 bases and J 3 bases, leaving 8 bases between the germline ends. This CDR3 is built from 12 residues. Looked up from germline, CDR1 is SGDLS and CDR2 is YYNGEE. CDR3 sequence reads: CASSKGEETQYF. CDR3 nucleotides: TGTGCCAGCAGTAAGGGGGAAGAGACCCAGTACTTC. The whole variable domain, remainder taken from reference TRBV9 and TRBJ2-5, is DSGVTQTPKHLITATGQRVTLRCSPRSGDLSVYWYQQSLDQGLQFLIQYYNGEERAKGNILERFSAQQFPDLHSELNLSSLELGDSALYFCASSKGEETQYFGPGTRLLVL.

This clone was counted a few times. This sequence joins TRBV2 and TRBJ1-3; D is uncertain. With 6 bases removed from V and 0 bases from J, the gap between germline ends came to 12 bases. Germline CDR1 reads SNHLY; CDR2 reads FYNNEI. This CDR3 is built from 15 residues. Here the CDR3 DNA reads TGTGCCAGCAGCTCTGACTTGCGCTCTGGAAACACCATATATTTT. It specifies CASSSDLRSGNTIYF.

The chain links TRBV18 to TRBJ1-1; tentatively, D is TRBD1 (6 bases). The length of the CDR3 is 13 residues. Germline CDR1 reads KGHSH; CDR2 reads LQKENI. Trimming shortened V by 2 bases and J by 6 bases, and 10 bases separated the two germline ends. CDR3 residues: CASSPSRTAEAFF. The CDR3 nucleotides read TGTGCCAGCTCACCATCCCGGACAGCTGAAGCTTTCTTT.

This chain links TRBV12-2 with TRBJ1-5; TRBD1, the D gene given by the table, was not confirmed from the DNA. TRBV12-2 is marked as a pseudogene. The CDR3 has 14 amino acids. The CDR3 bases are TGTGCAAGTCTTAGACAGGGTACTATGCAGCCCCAGCATTTT. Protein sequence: CASLRQGTMQPQHF.

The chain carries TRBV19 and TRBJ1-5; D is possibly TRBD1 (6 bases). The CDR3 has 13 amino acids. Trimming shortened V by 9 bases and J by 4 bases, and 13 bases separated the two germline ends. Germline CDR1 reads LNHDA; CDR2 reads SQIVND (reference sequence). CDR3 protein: CASTDRQNQPQHF. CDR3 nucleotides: TGTGCCAGCACGGACAGACAAAATCAGCCCCAGCATTTT.

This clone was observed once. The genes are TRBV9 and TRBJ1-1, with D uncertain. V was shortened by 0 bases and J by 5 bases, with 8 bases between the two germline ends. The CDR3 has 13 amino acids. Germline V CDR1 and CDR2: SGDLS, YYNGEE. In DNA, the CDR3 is TGTGCCAGCAGCGTAGTCACGGGGACTGAAGCTTTCTTT. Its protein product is CASSVVTGTEAFF.

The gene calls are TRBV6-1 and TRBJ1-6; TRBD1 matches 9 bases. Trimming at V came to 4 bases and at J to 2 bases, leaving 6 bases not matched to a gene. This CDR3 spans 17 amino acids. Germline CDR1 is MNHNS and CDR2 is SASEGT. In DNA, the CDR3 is TGTGCCAGCAGTGCCCCGGGACAGGGTCCCTATAATTCACCCCTCCACTTT. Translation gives CASSAPGQGPYNSPLHF.

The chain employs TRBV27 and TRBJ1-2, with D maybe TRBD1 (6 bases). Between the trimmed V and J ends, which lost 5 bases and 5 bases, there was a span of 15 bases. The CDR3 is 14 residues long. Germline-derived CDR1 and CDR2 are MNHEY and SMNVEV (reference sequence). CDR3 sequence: CASSPQGRLYGYTF. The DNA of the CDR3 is TGTGCCAGCAGTCCACAGGGTAGGCTTTATGGCTACACCTTC.

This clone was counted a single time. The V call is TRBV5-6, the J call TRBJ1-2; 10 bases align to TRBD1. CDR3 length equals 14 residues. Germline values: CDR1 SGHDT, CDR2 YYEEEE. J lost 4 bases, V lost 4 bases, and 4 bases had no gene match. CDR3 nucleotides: TGTGCCAGCAGCCATTGGGACAGGGGCTATGGCTACACCTTC. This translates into CASSHWDRGYGYTF. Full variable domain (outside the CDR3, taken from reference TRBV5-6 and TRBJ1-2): DAGVTQSPTHLIKTRGQQVTLRCSPKSGHDTVSWYQQALGQGPQFIFQYYEEEERQRGNFPDRFSGHQFPNYSSELNVNALLLGDSALYLCASSHWDRGYGYTFGSGTRLTVV.

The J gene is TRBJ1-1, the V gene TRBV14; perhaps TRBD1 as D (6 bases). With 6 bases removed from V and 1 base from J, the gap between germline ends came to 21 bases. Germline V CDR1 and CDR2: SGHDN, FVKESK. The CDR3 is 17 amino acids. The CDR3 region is CASRFGTYEGENTEAFF. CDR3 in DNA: TGTGCCAGCAGGTTCGGGACGTATGAGGGGGAGAACACTGAAGCTTTCTTT.

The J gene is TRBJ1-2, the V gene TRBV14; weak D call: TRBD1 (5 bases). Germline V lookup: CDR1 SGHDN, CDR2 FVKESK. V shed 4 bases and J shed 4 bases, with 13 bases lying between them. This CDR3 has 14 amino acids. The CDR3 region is CASSPGSIAYGYTF. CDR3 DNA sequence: TGTGCCAGCAGCCCAGGGTCGATCGCCTATGGCTACACCTTC. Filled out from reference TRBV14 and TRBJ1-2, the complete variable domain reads EAGVTQFPSHSVIEKGQTVTLRCDPISGHDNLYWYRRVMGKEIKFLLHFVKESKQDESGMPNNRFLAERTGGTYSTLKVQPAELEDSGVYFCASSPGSIAYGYTFGSGTRLTVV.

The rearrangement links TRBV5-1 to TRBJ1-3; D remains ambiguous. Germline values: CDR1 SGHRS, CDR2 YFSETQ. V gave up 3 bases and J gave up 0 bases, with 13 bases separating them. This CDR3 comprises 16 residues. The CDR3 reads CASSSTTQDSGNTIYF. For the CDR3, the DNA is TGCGCCAGCAGCTCCACAACACAAGACTCTGGAAACACCATATATTTT.

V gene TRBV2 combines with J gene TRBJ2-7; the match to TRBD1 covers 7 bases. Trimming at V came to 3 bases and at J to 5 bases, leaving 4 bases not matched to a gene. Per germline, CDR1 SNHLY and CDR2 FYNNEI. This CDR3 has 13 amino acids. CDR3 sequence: CASSDDRVNEQYV. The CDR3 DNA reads TGTGCCAGCAGTGATGACAGGGTAAACGAGCAGTACGTC.

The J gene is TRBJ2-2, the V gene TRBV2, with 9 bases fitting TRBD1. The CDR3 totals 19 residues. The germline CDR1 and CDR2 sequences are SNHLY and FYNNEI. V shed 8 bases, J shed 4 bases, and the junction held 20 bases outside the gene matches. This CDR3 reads CASSHPTGGDLSSTGELFF. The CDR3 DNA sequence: TGTGCCAGCTCCCACCCCACAGGGGGCGATCTTTCCTCCACCGGGGAGCTGTTTTTT.

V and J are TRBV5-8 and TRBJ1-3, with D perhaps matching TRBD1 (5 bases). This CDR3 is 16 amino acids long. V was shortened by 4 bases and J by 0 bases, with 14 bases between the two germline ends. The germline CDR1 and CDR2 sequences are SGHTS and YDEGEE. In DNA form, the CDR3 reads TGTGCCAGCAGCCCCAGGGCGGACGTCTCTGGAAACACCATATATTTT. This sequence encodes CASSPRADVSGNTIYF.

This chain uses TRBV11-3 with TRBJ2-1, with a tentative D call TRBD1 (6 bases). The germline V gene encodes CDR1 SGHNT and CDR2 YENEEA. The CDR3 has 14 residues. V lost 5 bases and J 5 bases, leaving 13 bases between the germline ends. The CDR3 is CASSAGTRHNEQFF. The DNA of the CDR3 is TGTGCCAGCAGCGCCGGGACAAGACACAATGAGCAGTTCTTC.

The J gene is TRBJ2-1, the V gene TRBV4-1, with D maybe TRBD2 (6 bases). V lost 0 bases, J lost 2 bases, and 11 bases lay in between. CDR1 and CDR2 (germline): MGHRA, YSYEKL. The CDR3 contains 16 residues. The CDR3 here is CASSQDPGVAYNEQFF. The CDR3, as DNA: TGCGCCAGCAGCCAAGATCCGGGGGTCGCCTACAATGAGCAGTTCTTC.

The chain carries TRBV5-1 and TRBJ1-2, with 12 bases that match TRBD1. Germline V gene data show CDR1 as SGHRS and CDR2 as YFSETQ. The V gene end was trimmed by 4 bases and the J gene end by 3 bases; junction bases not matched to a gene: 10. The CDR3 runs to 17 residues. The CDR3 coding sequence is TGCGCCAGCAGCAGAACCGGGACAGGGGGCCCTGACTATGGCTACACCTTC. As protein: CASSRTGTGGPDYGYTF.

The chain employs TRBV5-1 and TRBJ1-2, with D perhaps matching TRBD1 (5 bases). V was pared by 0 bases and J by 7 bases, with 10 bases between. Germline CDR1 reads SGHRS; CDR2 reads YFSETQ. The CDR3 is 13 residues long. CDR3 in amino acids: CASSLGGVAGYTF. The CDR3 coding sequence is TGCGCCAGCAGCTTGGGGGGCGTCGCTGGCTACACCTTC.

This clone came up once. In DNA, the CDR3 is TGCGCCAGCAGGACGGACAGGAGGAACCTCTCCTACGAGCAGTACGTC. Its translation: CASRTDRRNLSYEQYV. J is TRBJ2-7 and V is TRBV23-1, with 7 nucleotides matching TRBD1. TRBV23-1 is an ORF, with its function uncertain. The CDR3 is made up of 16 amino acids. V lost 6 bases to trimming and J lost 0 bases; unmatched junction nucleotides: 11.

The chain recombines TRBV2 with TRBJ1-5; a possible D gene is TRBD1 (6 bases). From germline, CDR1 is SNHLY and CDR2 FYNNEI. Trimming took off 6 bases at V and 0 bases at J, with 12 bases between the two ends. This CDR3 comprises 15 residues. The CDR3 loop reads CASSRDTISNQPQHF. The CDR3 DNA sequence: TGTGCCAGCAGCCGGGACACAATTAGCAATCAGCCCCAGCATTTT. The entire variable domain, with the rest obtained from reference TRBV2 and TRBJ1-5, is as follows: EPEVTQTPSHQVTQMGQEVILRCVPISNHLYFYWYRQILGQKVEFLVSFYNNEISEKSEIFDDQFSVERPDGSNFTLKIRSTKLEDSAMYFCASSRDTISNQPQHFGDGTRLSIL.

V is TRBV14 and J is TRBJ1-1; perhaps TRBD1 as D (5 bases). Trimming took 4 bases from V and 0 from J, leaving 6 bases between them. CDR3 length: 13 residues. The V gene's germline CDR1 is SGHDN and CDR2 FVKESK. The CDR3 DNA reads TGTGCCAGCAGCCGGACACTGAACACTGAAGCTTTCTTT. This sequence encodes CASSRTLNTEAFF. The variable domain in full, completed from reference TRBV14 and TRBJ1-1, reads EAGVTQFPSHSVIEKGQTVTLRCDPISGHDNLYWYRRVMGKEIKFLLHFVKESKQDESGMPNNRFLAERTGGTYSTLKVQPAELEDSGVYFCASSRTLNTEAFFGQGTRLTVV.

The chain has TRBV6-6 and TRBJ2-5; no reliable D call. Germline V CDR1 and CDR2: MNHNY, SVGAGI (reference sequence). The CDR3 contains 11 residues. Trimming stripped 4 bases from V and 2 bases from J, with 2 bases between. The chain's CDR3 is CASSSQETQYF. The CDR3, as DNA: TGTGCCAGCAGTTCACAAGAGACCCAGTACTTC.

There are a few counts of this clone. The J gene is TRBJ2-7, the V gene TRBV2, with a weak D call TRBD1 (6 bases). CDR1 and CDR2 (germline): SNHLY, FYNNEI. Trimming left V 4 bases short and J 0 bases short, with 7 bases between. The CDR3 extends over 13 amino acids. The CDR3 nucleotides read TGTGCCAGCAGTGGGGGGCCCTCCTACGAGCAGTACGTC. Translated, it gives CASSGGPSYEQYV.